The entry that follows covers one T cell receptor (beta chain) sequence. TCRdb fed the RT-PCR reads into MiXCR, producing one record per CDR3 protein. Here the sample spans more than 550,000 distinct CDR3 sequences, 11% to 15% being singletons. V gave up 0 bases and J gave up 15 bases; unmatched junction bases: 5. Germline lookup yields CDR1 SGHRS and CDR2 YFSETQ. CDR3 length equals 12 residues. The sample consisted of memory CD4+ T cells from blood. This receptor was taken from a female donor in good health, serving as a healthy control. The J gene is TRBJ1-5, the V gene TRBV5-1, with 8 bases matching TRBD1. CDR3 residues: CASSLEDRVWHF. The CDR3 DNA reads as TGCGCCAGCAGCTTGGAGGACAGGGTCTGGCATTTT.